This entry is about one T cell receptor (beta chain). Its antigen remains unknown. The CDR3 is 12 amino acids. Trimming removed 5 bases at V and 10 bases at J, with 12 bases between. The germline V gene encodes CDR1 LGHNA and CDR2 YNFKEQ. The treatment: 15 to 20 received Ad26.COV2.S at low or high dose, single or two shots; several received placebo; per-sample allocation not given. Sampling occurred on day 63 after the first vaccine or placebo injection. The source of the sample is a study of Ad26.COV2.S vaccination and SARS-CoV-2 variants. Notes on the study in general: While placebo recipients had lower spike-specific TCR breadth, vaccine recipients had more.

TCRdb keeps only in-frame clones here, not all; method: immunoSEQ multiplex PCR. The data hold a few hundred thousand clones, with 80% to 90% observed a single time. Sequencing used peripheral blood, obtained in a trial of Ad26.COV2.S vaccine versus placebo. V gene TRBV4-2 combines with J gene TRBJ2-1, with D unclear. The sequence was collected from a person between 18 and 65 years old who received the Ad26.COV2.S COVID-19 vaccine or a placebo. CDR3 amino acids: CASSSNPGEQFF. The CDR3 DNA reads TGTGCCAGCAGCTCCAACCCTGGGGAGCAGTTCTTC.